The present T cell receptor beta chain was sequenced within a study of cytomegalovirus exposure and HLA in healthy donors. This clone was detected once. Primers included in the PCR were 60 Vbeta and 13 Jbeta primers. Profiling relied on immunoSEQ multiplex PCR, and the TCRdb table lists in-frame clones only, not all of them. Here the sample spans 75,000 to 95,000 clones, 70% to 90% being singletons. Material: PBMCs. The sequence was collected from a man between 18 and 35 years old in good health and CMV-seronegative.

The CDR3 protein is CASSLRGADKLFF. In DNA form, the CDR3 reads TGTGCCAGCAGCTTAAGGGGCGCGGATAAACTGTTTTTT. The chain couples TRBV7-9 to TRBJ1-4, with D possibly being TRBD1 (5 bases). The CDR3 has 13 residues. Germline CDR1 is SEHNR and CDR2 is FQNEAQ (reference sequence). V shed 2 bases and J shed 11 bases, with 12 bases lying between them.